These T cell receptor beta chains were read from a single sample in a study of lymphopenia after photon versus proton radiotherapy. Produced via immunoSEQ multiplex PCR; TCRdb's table is partial and in-frame only. The table includes roughly 150,000 clones, about 88% detected once. Sequences were derived from peripheral blood, sampled from a patient treated with photon-based radiotherapy. The receptor set was obtained from a man aged 45-65 years with gastric cancer. Both conserved end residues are part of each CDR3. D genes are given only for firm matches. Clone size is shown for a subset of rows, as once, few, many or a class of expanded clone.

d_gene: TRBD1
abundance: once
j_gene: TRBJ1-1
v_gene: TRBV12-5
CDR3nt: TGTGCTAGTGGTTTGGTACAGACAGGGGGTGAGATGAACACTGAAGCTTTCTTT
CDR3aa: CASGLVQTGGEMNTEAFF

d_gene: TRBD1
abundance: NA
j_gene: TRBJ1-4
v_gene: TRBV27
CDR3nt: TGTGCCAGCAGTCCTTTCGACGTACAGGGGGCTAATGAAAAACTGTTTTTT
CDR3aa: CASSPFDVQGANEKLFF

d_gene: NA
abundance: NA
j_gene: TRBJ1-2
v_gene: TRBV6-5
CDR3nt: TGTGCCAGCAAACCCTCGGGCAGGGGTATCGGCTACACCTTC
CDR3aa: CASKPSGRGIGYTF

d_gene: NA
abundance: NA
j_gene: TRBJ2-3
v_gene: TRBV29-1
CDR3nt: TGCAGCGTCGCCCTAGCCCGCACAGATACGCAGTATTTT
CDR3aa: CSVALARTDTQYF

d_gene: NA
abundance: NA
j_gene: TRBJ1-5
v_gene: TRBV6-1
CDR3nt: TGTGCCAGCAGTGAAGCTAGAACGAGCAATCAGCCCCAGCATTTT
CDR3aa: CASSEARTSNQPQHF

d_gene: NA
abundance: NA
j_gene: TRBJ2-3
v_gene: TRBV5-1
CDR3nt: TGCGCCAGCAGCTTGGAAGGGGCGGGACAGTCAACAGATACGCAGTATTTT
CDR3aa: CASSLEGAGQSTDTQYF

d_gene: NA
abundance: NA
j_gene: TRBJ2-5
v_gene: TRBV4-1
CDR3nt: TGCGCCAGCAGGGAACAAGAGACCCAGTACTTC
CDR3aa: CASREQETQYF

d_gene: TRBD2
abundance: NA
j_gene: TRBJ2-2
v_gene: TRBV28
CDR3nt: TGTGCCAGCAGTTTGGAGCGGGGGGCCGGCGGGGAGCTGTTTTTT
CDR3aa: CASSLERGAGGELFF

d_gene: TRBD2
abundance: NA
j_gene: TRBJ2-3
v_gene: TRBV15
CDR3nt: TGTGCCACCAGCATTCCGGGAGGGGGTGCAGATACGCAGTATTTT
CDR3aa: CATSIPGGGADTQYF

d_gene: NA
abundance: once
j_gene: TRBJ2-7
v_gene: TRBV6-1
CDR3nt: TGTGCCAGCAGAAAGGGGGAGGGGACCTACGAGCAGTACTTC
CDR3aa: CASRKGEGTYEQYF

d_gene: NA
abundance: NA
j_gene: TRBJ2-7
v_gene: TRBV27
CDR3nt: TGTGCCAGCAGTTACGGTCTCGGCTCCTACGAGCAGTACTTC
CDR3aa: CASSYGLGSYEQYF

d_gene: TRBD2
abundance: NA
j_gene: TRBJ2-5
v_gene: TRBV11-2
CDR3nt: TGTGCCAGCAGCTTCCTATCGGGACTAGCGGGAGCCGAGACCCAGTACTTC
CDR3aa: CASSFLSGLAGAETQYF

d_gene: NA
abundance: NA
j_gene: TRBJ1-4
v_gene: TRBV29-1
CDR3nt: TGCAGCGTTCGGGAGGGATCAACTAATGAAAAACTGTTTTTT
CDR3aa: CSVREGSTNEKLFF

d_gene: TRBD1
abundance: NA
j_gene: TRBJ1-2
v_gene: TRBV18
CDR3nt: TGTGCCAGCTCACCACCGGACAGGACGAACTATGGCTACACCTTC
CDR3aa: CASSPPDRTNYGYTF

d_gene: NA
abundance: NA
j_gene: TRBJ2-1
v_gene: TRBV19
CDR3nt: TGTGCCAGTAGTAAAGGGGCACACGGCTCCTACAATGAGCAGTTCTTC
CDR3aa: CASSKGAHGSYNEQFF

d_gene: NA
abundance: NA
j_gene: TRBJ2-6
v_gene: TRBV6-5
CDR3nt: TGTGCCAGCAGTCGGTCTGGGGCCAACGTCCTGACTTTC
CDR3aa: CASSRSGANVLTF

d_gene: NA
abundance: NA
j_gene: TRBJ1-5
v_gene: TRBV28
CDR3nt: TGTGCCAGCAGTTTGGCAGGGGTGGGTAATCAGCCCCAGCATTTT
CDR3aa: CASSLAGVGNQPQHF

d_gene: TRBD2
abundance: NA
j_gene: TRBJ2-1
v_gene: TRBV7-9
CDR3nt: TGTGCCAGCAGCTTTCAGCGGGAGGGCAATGAGCAGTTCTTC
CDR3aa: CASSFQREGNEQFF

d_gene: NA
abundance: NA
j_gene: TRBJ1-1
v_gene: TRBV28
CDR3nt: TGTGCCAGCAGTTTAAGGGCAGAAGCTTTCTTT
CDR3aa: CASSLRAEAFF

d_gene: NA
abundance: once
j_gene: TRBJ2-7
v_gene: TRBV19
CDR3nt: TGTGCCAGTAGTATTAAGGTCCGGACCTACGAGCAGTACTTC
CDR3aa: CASSIKVRTYEQYF

d_gene: NA
abundance: NA
j_gene: TRBJ1-1
v_gene: TRBV2
CDR3nt: TGTGCCAGCAGTGGGGACGGGCGGAGGACTGAAGCTTTCTTT
CDR3aa: CASSGDGRRTEAFF